These 15 T cell receptor beta chains originate from one sample sequenced in a study of blood T cell repertoires in COVID-19. Data came from immunoSEQ multiplex PCR; TCRdb stores just in-frame clones and leaves some out. The table shows 150,000 to 200,000 clones, with roughly 80% occurring only once. The specimen sequenced was peripheral blood. The source is a man in his 60s with active or convalescent COVID-19.

Concerning this clone: Its ends do not fully match the called genes, so a read error is possible. DNA of the CDR3: TGTGCCATCAACCCGGGGGACAGCGCCTTGCACGACTTC. Translated: CAINPGDSALHDF. The chain joins TRBV10-3 to TRBJ1-2; 7 bases agree with TRBD1. Germline CDR1 ENHRY, CDR2 SYGVKD. This CDR3 region has 13 residues.

This sequence joins TRBV10-3 and TRBJ2-1; no definite D call. The CDR3 is 13 amino acids. Per the germline V gene, CDR1 is ENHRY and CDR2 is SYGVKD. V was shortened by 7 bases and J by 0 bases, with 7 bases between the two germline ends. CDR3 DNA: TGTGCCATCACGAGCGACTCCTACAATGAGCAGTTCTTC. Its translation: CAITSDSYNEQFF.

This clone appeared a few times. This chain uses TRBV5-1 with TRBJ2-2, with D tentatively TRBD2 (5 bases). V lost 7 bases to trimming and J lost 5 bases, with 9 bases between them. CDR1 and CDR2 from the germline V gene are SGHRS and YFSETQ. The CDR3 consists of 12 residues. The chain's CDR3 is CASSDWTGELFF. The CDR3 DNA sequence: TGCGCCAGCTCGGACTGGACCGGGGAGCTGTTTTTT.

This clone turned up a few times. Different DNA sequences within this sample yield the same CDR3. The rearrangement links TRBV19 to TRBJ2-5; TRBD1 agrees at 9 bases. This CDR3 is built from 14 residues. J was trimmed by 3 bases and V by 2 bases; bases with no gene match: 1. Germline V CDR1 and CDR2: LNHDA, SQIVND (reference sequence). Here the CDR3 reads CASSIRDREETQYF. DNA of the CDR3: TGTGCCAGTAGTATACGGGACAGGGAAGAGACCCAGTACTTC.

This chain connects TRBV19 to TRBJ1-1; TRBD1 aligns across 7 bases. Germline loops: CDR1 LNHDA, CDR2 SQIVND (reference sequence). The CDR3 is 13 amino acids. J lost 7 bases, V lost 6 bases, and 8 bases had no gene match. The CDR3 here is CASRIQGFGEAFF. CDR3 bases: TGTGCCAGTAGGATACAGGGGTTCGGTGAAGCTTTCTTT. The variable domain in full, completed from reference TRBV19 and TRBJ1-1, reads DGGITQSPKYLFRKEGQNVTLSCEQNLNHDAMYWYRQDPGQGLRLIYYSQIVNDFQKGDIAEGYSVSREKKESFPLTVTSAQKNPTAFYLCASRIQGFGEAFFGQGTRLTVV.

The rearrangement joins TRBV3-1 (or the pseudogene TRBV3-2) to TRBJ2-2; a weak D match, TRBD1 (6 bases). CDR1 and CDR2 from the germline V gene are LGHDT and YNNKEL (reference sequence). Trimming took 7 bases from V and 1 from J, leaving 10 bases between them. This CDR3 spans 14 amino acids. CDR3 protein: CASTPGQNTGELFF. The CDR3 DNA reads TGTGCCAGCACCCCGGGACAGAACACCGGGGAGCTGTTTTTT.

V and J are TRBV18 and TRBJ2-4; a weak D match, TRBD1 (6 bases). The CDR3 length is 15 residues. Trimming shortened V by 2 bases and J by 1 base, and 9 bases separated the two germline ends. Germline V gene sequence: CDR1 KGHSH, CDR2 LQKENI. CDR3 coding DNA: TGTGCCAGCTCACCAGTCACAGGGGCCAAAAACATTCAGTACTTC. As protein: CASSPVTGAKNIQYF.

The chain links TRBV5-1 to TRBJ2-7; 10 positions match TRBD1. The length of the CDR3 is 16 residues. Per the germline V gene, CDR1 is SGHRS and CDR2 is YFSETQ. The ends lost 5 bases at V and 6 bases at J; junction bases unmatched: 14. The CDR3 bases are TGCGCCAGCAGTTATTCACCGGGACAGGGGAGCGGCGAGCAGTACTTC. Protein product: CASSYSPGQGSGEQYF.

This chain uses TRBV9 with TRBJ1-5, with TRBD1 matching over 10 bases. This CDR3 spans 12 amino acids. Germline-derived CDR1 and CDR2 are SGDLS and YYNGEE. With V trimmed by 7 bases and J by 9 bases, 4 bases remained unmatched. DNA for the CDR3: TGTGCCAGCGGGACAGGGGAAGGGCCCCAGCATTTT. Protein product: CASGTGEGPQHF. The full variable domain, with the rest looked up from reference TRBV9 and TRBJ1-5, is DSGVTQTPKHLITATGQRVTLRCSPRSGDLSVYWYQQSLDQGLQFLIQYYNGEERAKGNILERFSAQQFPDLHSELNLSSLELGDSALYFCASGTGEGPQHFGDGTRLSIL.

This clone has a handful of counts. This chain uses TRBV7-2 with TRBJ2-7, with D possibly matching TRBD1 (6 bases). This CDR3 comprises 15 residues. The V and J ends lost 0 bases and 3 bases respectively, with 12 bases between them. CDR1 is SGHTA and CDR2 is FQGNSA in the germline V gene. The DNA of the CDR3 is TGTGCCAGCAGCTTAGCGCTCATCAGGGGCTACGAGCAGTACTTC. It is translated as CASSLALIRGYEQYF.

This clone was seen a few times. V usage is TRBV28 and J usage is TRBJ1-5; 10 nucleotides line up with TRBD1. CDR1 and CDR2 (germline): MDHEN, SYDVKM. The V gene end was trimmed by 6 bases and the J gene end by 7 bases; junction bases not matched to a gene: 12. The length of the CDR3 is 16 residues. The DNA of the CDR3 is TGTGCCAGCAGCTCATCGGACAGGGGGGAAGGACAGCCCCAGCATTTT. It is translated as CASSSSDRGEGQPQHF.

This chain links TRBV9 with TRBJ2-1; 8 bases map to TRBD2. V lost 5 bases, J lost 9 bases, and 7 bases stayed unmatched. Germline V gene data show CDR1 as SGDLS and CDR2 as YYNGEE. The CDR3 runs 13 residues. In DNA, the CDR3 is TGTGCCAGCAGGGCGGGACTAGGGGGTGAGCAGTTCTTC. It translates to CASRAGLGGEQFF.

This clone was seen many times. V usage is TRBV5-8 and J usage is TRBJ2-6; D is unresolved. This CDR3 region has 16 residues. Germline V lookup: CDR1 SGHTS, CDR2 YDEGEE. V was trimmed by 0 bases and J by 0 bases, leaving 7 bases between them. Here the CDR3 DNA reads TGTGCCAGCAGCTTGGGCGACAACTCTGGGGCCAACGTCCTGACTTTC. Amino acids: CASSLGDNSGANVLTF.

This chain uses TRBV5-6 with TRBJ2-3; TRBD2 matches at 9 bases. Trimming took 0 bases from V and 6 from J; bases not matched to a gene: 17. There are 19 residues in the CDR3. Per the germline V gene, CDR1 is SGHDT and CDR2 is YYEEEE. The CDR3, as DNA: TGTGCCAGCAGCTTGGCGGCGGCGGGAGGGCCAAAGATTCGGGATACGCAGTATTTT. Its translation is CASSLAAAGGPKIRDTQYF.

This clone occurred a few times. V is TRBV30 and J is TRBJ1-1, with D unresolved. The germline V gene has CDR1 GTSNPN and CDR2 SVGIG (reference sequence). Trimming pared 4 bases from V and 4 bases from J, leaving 16 bases between. The CDR3 length is 14 residues. Here the CDR3 reads CAWNWGREGTEAFF. CDR3 bases: TGTGCCTGGAACTGGGGTAGGGAGGGCACTGAAGCTTTCTTT.